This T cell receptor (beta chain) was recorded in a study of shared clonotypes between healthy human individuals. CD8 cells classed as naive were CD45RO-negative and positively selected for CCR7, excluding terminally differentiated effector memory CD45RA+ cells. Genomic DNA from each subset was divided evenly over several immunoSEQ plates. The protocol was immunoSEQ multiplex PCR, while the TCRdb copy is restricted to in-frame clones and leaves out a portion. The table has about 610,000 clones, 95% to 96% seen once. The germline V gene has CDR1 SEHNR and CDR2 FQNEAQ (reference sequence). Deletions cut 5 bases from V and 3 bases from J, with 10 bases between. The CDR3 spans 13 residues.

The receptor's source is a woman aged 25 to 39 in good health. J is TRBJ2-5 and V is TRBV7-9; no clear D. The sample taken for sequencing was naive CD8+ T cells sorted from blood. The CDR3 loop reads CASSPAEEETQYF. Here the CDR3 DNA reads TGTGCCAGCAGCCCCGCCGAGGAAGAGACCCAGTACTTC.